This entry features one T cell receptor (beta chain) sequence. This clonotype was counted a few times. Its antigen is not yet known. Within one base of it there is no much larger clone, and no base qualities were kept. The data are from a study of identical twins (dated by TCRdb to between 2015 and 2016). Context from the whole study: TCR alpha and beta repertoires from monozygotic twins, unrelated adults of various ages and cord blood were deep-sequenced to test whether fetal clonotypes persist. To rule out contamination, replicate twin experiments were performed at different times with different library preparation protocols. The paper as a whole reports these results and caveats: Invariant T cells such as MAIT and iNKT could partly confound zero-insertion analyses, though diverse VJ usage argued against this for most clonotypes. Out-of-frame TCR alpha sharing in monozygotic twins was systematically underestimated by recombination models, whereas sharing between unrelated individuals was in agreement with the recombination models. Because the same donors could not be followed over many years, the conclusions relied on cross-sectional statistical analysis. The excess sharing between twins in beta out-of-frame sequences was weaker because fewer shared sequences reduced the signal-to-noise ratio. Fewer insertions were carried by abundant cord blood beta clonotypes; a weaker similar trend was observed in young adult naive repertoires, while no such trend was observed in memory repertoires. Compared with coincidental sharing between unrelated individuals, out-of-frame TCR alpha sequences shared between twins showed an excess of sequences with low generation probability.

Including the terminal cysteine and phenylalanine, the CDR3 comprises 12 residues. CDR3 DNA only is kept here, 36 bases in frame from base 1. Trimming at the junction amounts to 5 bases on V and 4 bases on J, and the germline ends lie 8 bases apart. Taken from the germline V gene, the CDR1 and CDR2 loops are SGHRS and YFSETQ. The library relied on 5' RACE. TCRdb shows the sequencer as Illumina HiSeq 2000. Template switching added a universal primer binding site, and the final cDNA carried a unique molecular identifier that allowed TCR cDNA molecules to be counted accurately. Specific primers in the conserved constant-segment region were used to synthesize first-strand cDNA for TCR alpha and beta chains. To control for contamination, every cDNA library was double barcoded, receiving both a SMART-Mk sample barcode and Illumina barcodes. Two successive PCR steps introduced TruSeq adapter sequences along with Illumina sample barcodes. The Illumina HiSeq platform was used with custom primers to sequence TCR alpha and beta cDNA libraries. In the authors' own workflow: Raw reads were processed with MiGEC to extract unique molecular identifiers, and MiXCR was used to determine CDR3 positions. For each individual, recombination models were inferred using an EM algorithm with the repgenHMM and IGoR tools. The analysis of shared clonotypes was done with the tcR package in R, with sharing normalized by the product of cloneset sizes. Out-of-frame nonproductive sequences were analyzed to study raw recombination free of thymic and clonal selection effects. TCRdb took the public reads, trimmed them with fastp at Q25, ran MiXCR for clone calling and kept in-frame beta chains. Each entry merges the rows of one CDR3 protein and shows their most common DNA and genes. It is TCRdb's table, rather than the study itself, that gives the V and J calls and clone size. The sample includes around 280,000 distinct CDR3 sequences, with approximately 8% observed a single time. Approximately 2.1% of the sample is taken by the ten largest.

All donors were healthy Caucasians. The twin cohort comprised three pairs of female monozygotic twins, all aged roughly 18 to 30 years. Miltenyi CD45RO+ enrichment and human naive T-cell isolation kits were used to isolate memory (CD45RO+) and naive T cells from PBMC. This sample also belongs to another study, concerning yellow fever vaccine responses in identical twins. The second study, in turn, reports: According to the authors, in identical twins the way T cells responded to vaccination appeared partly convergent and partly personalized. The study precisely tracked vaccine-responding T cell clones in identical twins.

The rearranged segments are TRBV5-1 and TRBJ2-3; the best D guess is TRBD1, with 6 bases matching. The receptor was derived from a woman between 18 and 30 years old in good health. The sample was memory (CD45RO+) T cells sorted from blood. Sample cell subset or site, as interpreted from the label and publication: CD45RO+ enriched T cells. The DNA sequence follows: TGCGCCAGCAGTCAGGGGCCAGATACGCAGTATTTT. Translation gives CASSQGPDTQYF.